The sequence of this TCR beta chain was determined in a study of T cell clones after liver transplantation. In the study overall: Pre-transplant mixed lymphocyte reactions yielded third-party-reactive TCRbeta sequences as comparators for graft-donor-reactive sequences.

The CDR3 is 15 residues long. CDR1 SGHNT and CDR2 YYREEE come from the germline V gene (reference sequence). Between the trimmed V and J ends, which lost 3 bases and 3 bases, there was a span of 14 bases. Study-level findings and limits: A significant post-transplant drop in circulating graft-donor-reactive CD4 TCRbeta sequences occurred in most of the 8 subjects.

Regarding this clone: The antigen is undetermined.

The protocol was immunoSEQ multiplex PCR, while the TCRdb copy is restricted to in-frame clones and leaves out a portion. The table includes roughly 50,000 clones, 70% to 85% detected once. The material sequenced was CD4+ T cells from blood, taken before liver transplant. The chain couples TRBV5-4 to TRBJ2-3; no definite D call. The sequence came from a human donor who received a liver transplant. The CDR3 region is CASSYVKGVTDTQYF. CDR3 nucleotide sequence: TGTGCCAGCAGCTACGTTAAGGGTGTAACAGATACGCAGTATTTT.